This entry lists 6 T cell receptor beta chains sequenced from one sample in a study of blood T cell repertoires in COVID-19. Sequenced by immunoSEQ multiplex PCR; TCRdb stores in-frame clones only, minus some. Of about 70,000 clones in the sample, more than 70% were seen once. Sequenced material: peripheral blood. The receptor set was obtained from a woman in her sixties or seventies with acute or convalescent COVID-19.

The chain is built from TRBV7-2 and TRBJ2-2; D possibly corresponds to TRBD2 (5 bases). V was trimmed by 2 bases and J by 2 bases, leaving 12 bases between them. This CDR3 comprises 16 residues. CDR1 and CDR2 (germline): SGHTA, FQGNSA. The CDR3 spells CASSLKYLANTGELFF. The DNA of the CDR3 is TGTGCCAGCAGCTTAAAGTACCTAGCTAACACCGGGGAGCTGTTTTTT.

V is TRBV7-9 and J is TRBJ1-1; D is undetermined. Germline V gives CDR1 SEHNR, CDR2 FQNEAQ (reference sequence). Trimming removed 5 bases from V and 5 bases from J, with 15 bases in between. CDR3 length equals 14 residues. This CDR3 is CASSPSQGRTEAFF. For the CDR3, the DNA is TGTGCCAGCAGCCCCAGTCAAGGGAGGACTGAAGCTTTCTTT.

The V and J genes are TRBV30 and TRBJ1-3; a possible D gene is TRBD1 (5 bases). Trimming removed 3 bases at V and 0 bases at J, with 9 bases between. CDR1 and CDR2 from the germline V gene are GTSNPN and SVGIG (reference sequence). The CDR3 is made up of 14 amino acids. CDR3 sequence: CAWSTGASGNTIYF. The DNA of the CDR3 is TGTGCCTGGAGCACTGGGGCCTCTGGAAACACCATATATTTT.

The genes are TRBV28 and TRBJ2-7; no reliable D call. Germline lookup yields CDR1 MDHEN and CDR2 SYDVKM. The CDR3 is 13 residues long. Trimming took off 5 bases at V and 3 bases at J, with 11 bases between the two ends. The CDR3 reads CASSDQVGYEQYF. In DNA, the CDR3 is TGTGCCAGCAGTGATCAGGTTGGCTACGAGCAGTACTTC.

The chain has TRBV7-8 and TRBJ2-1; 12 positions match TRBD2. CDR1 is SGHVS, CDR2 FQNEAQ, per germline. The CDR3 has 19 residues. Trimming took 2 bases from V and 9 from J; bases not matched to a gene: 17. CDR3 DNA: TGTGCCAGCAGCTTACGACTAGCGGGGGTCCTAGGGGGAATGGGTGAGCAGTTCTTC. Its protein is CASSLRLAGVLGGMGEQFF.

The rearrangement joins TRBV29-1 to TRBJ1-1, with D possibly TRBD1 on 6 matching bases. The V and J ends lost 7 bases and 4 bases respectively, with 19 bases between them. CDR3 length: 14 amino acids. Germline CDR1 is SQVTM and CDR2 is ANQGSEA. As DNA, the CDR3 is TGCAGCGCCGCCGAGGGGGGGGTTCTCACTGAAGCTTTCTTT. Its translation is CSAAEGGVLTEAFF.